The clone carrying this T cell receptor (beta chain) was counted at least ten times. The antigen remains undetermined. Template-switching 5'RACE yielded the TCR cDNA; a universal primer site and UMIs were added in the process. TCRdb reprocessed the 5' RACE reads via MiXCR and lists one record per CDR3 protein. The table shows approximately 70,000 distinct CDR3 sequences, with 7.3% occurring only once. V gave up 1 base and J gave up 3 bases; unmatched junction bases: 0. The germline CDR1 and CDR2 sequences are SGHRS and YFSETQ. This CDR3 has 13 residues. The data originate from a study of T cells after yellow fever vaccination. The study's findings and limits: Highly abundant clonotypes carried over from the bulk population could end up in FACS-sorted repertoires as contaminants. The secondary response was weaker, and its peak arrived faster, on day 5 versus 15.

This clonotype was sampled from a man aged 18 to 29 who received the YFV17D yellow fever vaccine. Sample: CD8+ T cells sorted from PBMCs, taken less than 11 days after the first yellow fever vaccination. This sequence joins TRBV5-1 and TRBJ1-2, with 7 bases lining up with TRBD1. The CDR3 loop is CASSLTGDYGYTF. As DNA, the CDR3 is TGCGCCAGCAGCTTGACAGGGGACTATGGCTACACCTTC.